Reported below is one T cell receptor (beta chain). The antigen it recognizes is unknown. No much larger clone exists at a distance of one base, and base qualities are not known. Clipping removes 2 bases from V and 4 bases from J, with 2 as the unmatched junction base count. The germline V gene supplies CDR1 KGHSH and CDR2 LQKENI. Inclusive of the bounding cysteine and phenylalanine, the CDR3 is 14 residues long. Just the 42-base CDR3 DNA is kept, in frame starting at base 1. This record belongs to a study of blood T cell repertoires in COVID-19 (TCRdb year 2020). For the study in its entirety: The collaborator samples originated in the United States, Italy and Spain and spanned the acute and convalescent phases of COVID-19. The material from the prospective study consisted of cDNA or gDNA derived from T cells, B-cell-depleted T cells, or PBMCs. The dataset comprised deeply sampled blood TCRbeta repertoires from subjects exposed to, actively infected with, or recovered from COVID-19. The repertoires were made available in a free public database intended to serve as a resource for research on the immune response to SARS-CoV-2. Samples came from the ongoing ImmuneRACE study (first 160 participants) plus 1,254 subjects from 6 global collaborators. Nearly every sample came with metadata listing a de-identified subject ID, COVID-19 status, age in years and sex. Where HLA class I and class II types were available, the types were taken from metadata supplied by the sample provider, not from assay-based typing. The investigation overall reported the following: The quantity of clinical and demographic metadata differed by source and by participant and was supplied without curation.

Collaborating institutions collected whole blood in K2EDTA tubes following their own protocols. For TCRbeta analysis, collaborator samples were shipped as frozen whole blood, as isolated PBMCs, or as DNA extracted from either sample type. TCRbeta CDR3 regions were amplified from genomic DNA using the immunoSEQ Assay, a bias-controlled multiplex PCR. On the authors' methods: Nucleated cell counts per sample were estimated from amplification of reference gene primers within the assay. To quantify the absolute abundance of each unique TCRbeta CDR3 rearrangement, sequence reads were collapsed and filtered. For each sample, productive Simpson clonality was calculated by taking the square root of Simpson's diversity index across productive rearrangements. Not all clones reach the TCRdb copy of this immuneACCESS table, which keeps in-frame sequences only. Checked studies attribute under half of the gap to unresolved V genes and leave the rest unexplained. The V and J calls and clone size were taken over from that table, and D and trimming were inferred from the DNA. In this sample the table shows 250,000 or so clones, about nine tenths of which occur a single time. The ten largest clones add up to approximately 9.7% of the sample.

Sequenced input: peripheral blood. The receptor was isolated from a man aged 40-49 years with active or convalescent COVID-19. The sequence joins TRBV18 to TRBJ2-7; 10 of the junction bases match TRBD1. The DNA is TGTGCCAGCTCACCAGGGACAGGGGATTACGAGCAGTACTTC. This sequence encodes CASSPGTGDYEQYF.